A selection of T cell receptor beta chains follows, all from one sample in a study of T cells after yellow fever vaccination. Each CDR3 protein is one row after TCRdb ran MiXCR on the 5' RACE reads. Of roughly 110,000 distinct CDR3 sequences listed, approximately 8.4% are singletons. Sequenced material: CD8+ T cells sorted from PBMCs, taken 45 days after the yellow fever booster vaccination. The receptor set was obtained from a man aged 25-45 years who received the YFV17D yellow fever vaccine. Both conserved end residues are trimmed from each CDR3. The order of the fields is J gene, V gene, CDR3 protein.

TRBJ2-1 | TRBV28 | ASRGGSYNEQF
TRBJ1-1 | TRBV27 | ASSPTADMNTEAF
TRBJ2-3 | TRBV10-3 | AIRGTTSTDTQY
TRBJ2-1 | TRBV7-8 | ASSYKTNEPYNEQF
TRBJ2-1 | TRBV30 | AWQTSSYNEQF
TRBJ2-5 | TRBV7-9 | ASSFPETQY
TRBJ2-1 | TRBV10-3 | AISDYTSGNDNEQF
TRBJ2-3 | TRBV5-1 | ASKSGADTQY
TRBJ2-7 | TRBV13 | ASSSVRESGGSYEQY
TRBJ2-1 | TRBV11-2 | ASSLPEGINEQF
TRBJ2-7 | TRBV6-2/TRBV6-3 | ASSYQDRGQASGFGEQY
TRBJ2-3 | TRBV5-1 | ASSLSAGVGDTQY
TRBJ2-1 | TRBV10-3 | AISEGLAGLNEQF
TRBJ2-1 | TRBV14 | ASSQGLAGDQF
TRBJ1-5 | TRBV19 | ASSIRAGQPQH
TRBJ2-1 | TRBV6-5 | ASSYDGGIDEQF
TRBJ2-2 | TRBV29-1 | SVPQEGTPPGELF
TRBJ2-2 | TRBV9 | ASSVWSGVNTGELF
TRBJ2-5 | TRBV6-5 | ASSRTGGGETQY
TRBJ2-1 | TRBV7-2 | ASSLAGLAGGPIP
TRBJ2-7 | TRBV20-1 | SARGIQAYEQY
TRBJ1-4 | TRBV15 | ATSRDGTGNEKLF
TRBJ2-3 | TRBV27 | ASSLSGDRTDTQY
TRBJ2-3 | TRBV6-5 | ASSWGDTQY
TRBJ2-2 | TRBV6-2/TRBV6-3 | ASSNRVGTGELF
TRBJ2-7 | TRBV6-5 | ASRDTFGEQY
TRBJ2-3 | TRBV20-1 | SVPGLGVTDTQY